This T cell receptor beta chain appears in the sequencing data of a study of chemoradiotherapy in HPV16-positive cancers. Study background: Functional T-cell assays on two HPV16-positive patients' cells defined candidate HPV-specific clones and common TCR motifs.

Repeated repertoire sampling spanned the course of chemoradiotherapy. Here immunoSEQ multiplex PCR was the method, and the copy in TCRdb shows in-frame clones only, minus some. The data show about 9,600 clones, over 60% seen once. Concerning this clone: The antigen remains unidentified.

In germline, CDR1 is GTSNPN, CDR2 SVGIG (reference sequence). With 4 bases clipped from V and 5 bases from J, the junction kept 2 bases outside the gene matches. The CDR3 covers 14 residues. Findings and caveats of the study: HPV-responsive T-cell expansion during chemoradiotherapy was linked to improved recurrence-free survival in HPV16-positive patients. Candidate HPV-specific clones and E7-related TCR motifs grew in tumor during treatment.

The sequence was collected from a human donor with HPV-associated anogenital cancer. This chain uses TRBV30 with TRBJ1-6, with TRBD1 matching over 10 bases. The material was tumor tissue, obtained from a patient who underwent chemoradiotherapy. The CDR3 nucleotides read TGTGCCTGGACCGGGACAGGGGATAATTCACCCCTCCACTTT. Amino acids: CAWTGTGDNSPLHF.